This entry lists 20 T cell receptor beta chains sequenced from one sample in a study of shared clonotypes between healthy human individuals. Produced via immunoSEQ multiplex PCR; TCRdb's table is partial and in-frame only. Here the sample spans over 1.5 million clones, 98% being singletons. The sequenced sample was naive CD4+ T cells sorted from blood. Stated subset: CD45RA+ positively selected. These receptor sequences come from a man aged 25 to 40 in good health.

The chain uses TRBV7-9 and TRBJ1-2; 7 positions match TRBD1. V gave up 5 bases and J gave up 1 base; unmatched junction bases: 7. In germline, CDR1 is SEHNR, CDR2 FQNEAQ (reference sequence). There are 15 residues in the CDR3. CDR3 protein: CASSARDSDNYGYTF. Written as DNA, the CDR3 is TGTGCCAGCAGCGCCAGGGACAGTGATAACTATGGCTACACCTTC.

V gene TRBV2 combines with J gene TRBJ2-6, with 7 bases lining up with TRBD2. The V and J ends lost 5 bases and 0 bases, in that order; junction bases with no gene match: 4. Germline CDR1 reads SNHLY; CDR2 reads FYNNEI. This CDR3 comprises 16 residues. The CDR3 sequence is CASSRLALSGANVLTF. The CDR3 DNA reads TGTGCCAGCAGTCGACTAGCCCTCTCTGGGGCCAACGTCCTGACTTTC. The entire variable domain, with the rest obtained from reference TRBV2 and TRBJ2-6, is as follows: EPEVTQTPSHQVTQMGQEVILRCVPISNHLYFYWYRQILGQKVEFLVSFYNNEISEKSEIFDDQFSVERPDGSNFTLKIRSTKLEDSAMYFCASSRLALSGANVLTFGAGSRLTVL.

The rearrangement links TRBV14 to TRBJ2-5; weak D call: TRBD2 (6 bases). CDR1 is SGHDN, CDR2 FVKESK, per germline. V lost 5 bases and J 4 bases, leaving 17 bases between the germline ends. CDR3 size: 15 residues. CDR3: CASSLLSAGGETQYF. In DNA form, the CDR3 reads TGTGCCAGCAGCTTGCTTAGTGCCGGGGGAGAGACCCAGTACTTC.

The rearrangement links TRBV28 to TRBJ1-2; possible D gene TRBD1, 5 bases. V lost 6 bases and J 5 bases, leaving 16 bases between the germline ends. Germline V gives CDR1 MDHEN, CDR2 SYDVKM. CDR3 size: 14 residues. The CDR3 nucleotides are TGTGCCAGCAGACTACCAGGGTTCCGGTATGGCTACACCTTC. It encodes CASRLPGFRYGYTF.

This rearrangement joins TRBV6-5 to TRBJ2-7, with a weak D call TRBD1 (5 bases). CDR3 size: 11 residues. CDR1 MNHEY and CDR2 SVGAGI come from the germline V gene. V was pared by 7 bases and J by 7 bases, with 11 bases between. CDR3 nucleotides: TGTGCCAGCACCAGGGCCGGGGAGCAGTACTTC. Translated: CASTRAGEQYF.

The V call is TRBV28, the J call TRBJ2-2; D gene ambiguous. Trimming left V 2 bases short and J 1 base short, with 5 bases between. The CDR3 contains 14 residues. Germline CDR1 reads MDHEN; CDR2 reads SYDVKM. The chain's CDR3 is CASSLRRNTGELFF. DNA of the CDR3: TGTGCCAGCAGTTTAAGGCGGAACACCGGGGAGCTGTTTTTT.

To note about this clone: In the same sample, other DNA sequences code for this CDR3. V is TRBV18 and J is TRBJ2-1; D unresolved. Trimming took 3 bases from V and 5 from J, leaving 11 bases between them. The CDR3 has 14 residues. Germline assignment: CDR1 KGHSH and CDR2 LQKENI. The CDR3 loop reads CASSPTDRDNEQFF. The CDR3 coding sequence is TGTGCCAGCTCACCCACGGACCGCGACAATGAGCAGTTCTTC.

This chain links TRBV5-1 with TRBJ1-2, with 8 nucleotides matching TRBD1. The trim removed 4 bases at V and 4 bases at J, leaving 6 bases unmatched. This CDR3 spans 14 amino acids. Germline V gene lookup returns CDR1 SGHRS and CDR2 YFSETQ. The CDR3: CASSQTTGGYGYTF. The CDR3 DNA reads TGCGCCAGCAGCCAGACCACAGGGGGCTATGGCTACACCTTC.

Details on this clone: The same CDR3 arises from other DNA sequences in this sample as well. CDR3 DNA: TGTGCCAGCAGCATTAGCTCCTACAATGAGCAGTTCTTC. Its protein product is CASSISSYNEQFF. This chain connects TRBV9 to TRBJ2-1, with D unresolved. CDR1 is SGDLS, CDR2 YYNGEE, per germline. The CDR3 is 13 residues long. The V and J ends lost 4 bases and 0 bases respectively, with 5 bases between them. The full variable domain, with the rest looked up from reference TRBV9 and TRBJ2-1, is DSGVTQTPKHLITATGQRVTLRCSPRSGDLSVYWYQQSLDQGLQFLIQYYNGEERAKGNILERFSAQQFPDLHSELNLSSLELGDSALYFCASSISSYNEQFFGPGTRLTVL.

The chain couples TRBV28 to TRBJ2-2; weak D call: TRBD2 (6 bases). The length of the CDR3 is 13 residues. Germline CDR1 and CDR2: MDHEN and SYDVKM. Trimming pared 7 bases from V and 2 bases from J, leaving 8 bases between. CDR3 DNA: TGTGCCAGCACCGGGGGAAACACCGGGGAGCTGTTTTTT. Its translation is CASTGGNTGELFF. The full variable domain, in which reference TRBV28 and TRBJ2-2 provide the parts outside the CDR3, is DVKVTQSSRYLVKRTGEKVFLECVQDMDHENMFWYRQDPGLGLRLIYFSYDVKMKEKGDIPEGYSVSREKKERFSLILESASTNQTSMYLCASTGGNTGELFFGEGSRLTVL.

The chain combines TRBV9 with TRBJ2-1; no firm D call. Trimming took off 0 bases at V and 0 bases at J, with 13 bases between the two ends. Germline loops: CDR1 SGDLS, CDR2 YYNGEE. This CDR3 has 17 amino acids. This chain's CDR3 is CASSVDFRVGSYNEQFF. The CDR3 coding sequence is TGTGCCAGCAGCGTAGACTTTCGAGTCGGCTCCTACAATGAGCAGTTCTTC.

The count of this clone is one. V gene TRBV28 combines with J gene TRBJ1-2; possibly TRBD1 for D (5 bases). Germline-derived CDR1 and CDR2 are MDHEN and SYDVKM. The CDR3 is 13 residues long. V was pared by 8 bases and J by 0 bases, with 10 bases between. As DNA, the CDR3 is TGTGCCAGCGGACAACTCCCTAACTATGGCTACACCTTC. Encoded protein: CASGQLPNYGYTF.

This chain joins TRBV11-2 and TRBJ2-1; TRBD2 matches at 7 bases. Germline V gives CDR1 SGHAT, CDR2 FQNNGV. There are 15 residues in the CDR3. Trimming took 5 bases from V and 2 from J; bases not matched to a gene: 6. CDR3 in amino acids: CASSGGSQAYNEQFF. The CDR3 nucleotides are TGTGCCAGCAGCGGCGGGAGCCAGGCCTACAATGAGCAGTTCTTC.

This clone was seen just once. CDR3 region: CASSTTGGRSPDTQYF. CDR3 DNA sequence: TGTGCCAGCAGCACCACAGGGGGACGAAGTCCAGATACGCAGTATTTT. The V and J genes are TRBV28 and TRBJ2-3; 8 bases are shared with TRBD1. This CDR3 has 16 amino acids. Germline assignment: CDR1 MDHEN and CDR2 SYDVKM. V lost 6 bases and J lost 4; bases outside the gene matches: 12.

This chain joins TRBV7-9 and TRBJ2-2; 11 bases fit TRBD2. With V trimmed by 5 bases and J by 1 base, 6 bases remained unmatched. Germline V gives CDR1 SEHNR, CDR2 FQNEAQ (reference sequence). This CDR3 contains 17 residues. CDR3 in amino acids: CASSRGTSGKNTGELFF. The CDR3 coding sequence is TGTGCCAGCAGCAGAGGGACTAGCGGAAAGAACACCGGGGAGCTGTTTTTT.

This chain connects TRBV21-1 to TRBJ2-5; the table's D call TRBD2 went unverified against the DNA. TRBV21-1 constitutes a pseudogene. This CDR3 has 17 residues. This chain's CDR3 is CASSPLAGETVRETQYF. CDR3 nucleotide sequence: TGTGCCAGCAGCCCCCTGGCGGGAGAGACGGTTCGAGAGACCCAGTACTTC.

The genes are TRBV5-1 and TRBJ1-2, with D tentatively TRBD1 (5 bases). Germline CDR1 and CDR2: SGHRS and YFSETQ. The CDR3 is made up of 14 amino acids. Trimming left V 3 bases short and J 6 bases short, with 15 bases between. In nucleotides, the CDR3 is TGCGCCAGCAGCTCAGGGTTGGTGATTGATGGCTACACCTTC. This gives the protein CASSSGLVIDGYTF.

The chain is built from TRBV5-1 and TRBJ1-1; D is unclear. The V end lost 0 bases, the J end lost 3 bases, and 15 bases lay between the germline ends. This CDR3 spans 16 amino acids. CDR1 and CDR2 (germline): SGHRS, YFSETQ. The CDR3 region has the DNA TGCGCCAGCAGCTTGGAGCCAGGTGGGTCGGACACTGAAGCTTTCTTT. Translating gives CASSLEPGGSDTEAFF.

The CDR3 spells CASSPPLFSYEQYF. CDR3 bases: TGTGCCAGCTCACCACCGCTGTTTTCCTACGAGCAGTACTTC. The gene calls are TRBV18 and TRBJ2-7, with D unresolved. This CDR3 has 14 residues. The V and J ends lost 0 bases and 1 base respectively, with 7 bases between them. The V gene's germline CDR1 is KGHSH and CDR2 LQKENI.

V gene TRBV5-1 combines with J gene TRBJ2-1; D remains unclear. Germline V gene lookup returns CDR1 SGHRS and CDR2 YFSETQ. The CDR3 has 20 residues. V lost 0 bases to trimming and J lost 3 bases, with 25 bases between them. The CDR3 DNA reads as TGCGCCAGCAGCTTGGATAAGGGTGTAGAACCCAAATACCTCTACAATGAGCAGTTCTTC. Residues: CASSLDKGVEPKYLYNEQFF.